The clone carrying this T cell receptor (beta chain) was observed once. Its antigen remains unknown. This specimen belongs to a study of chemoradiotherapy in HPV16-positive cancers. The V gene lost 7 bases and the J gene lost 3 bases, with 13 bases spanning the gap. Germline assignment: CDR1 LNHDA and CDR2 SQIVND (reference sequence). The CDR3 extends over 14 amino acids. General study points: During treatment, candidate HPV-specific clones and E7-related motifs expanded in tumor. HPV-responsive T-cell expansion during chemoradiotherapy was linked to improved recurrence-free survival in HPV16-positive patients.

This table comes from immunoSEQ multiplex PCR, and its TCRdb copy is limited to in-frame clones, with some not included. The table includes some 34,000 clones, roughly 90% detected once. Sample: blood, taken from a patient who underwent chemoradiotherapy. The clonotype comes from a human donor with HPV-associated anogenital cancer. The chain combines TRBV19 with TRBJ1-5; D gene uncertain. CDR3 in amino acids: CASMDYQPNQPQHF. CDR3 DNA sequence: TGTGCCAGTATGGACTATCAGCCCAATCAGCCCCAGCATTTT. Based on the CDR3 plus reference TRBV19 and TRBJ1-5, the full variable domain is DGGITQSPKYLFRKEGQNVTLSCEQNLNHDAMYWYRQDPGQGLRLIYYSQIVNDFQKGDIAEGYSVSREKKESFPLTVTSAQKNPTAFYLCASMDYQPNQPQHFGDGTRLSIL.